The clone carrying this T cell receptor (beta chain) was counted a few times. Its specificity is unknown. The entry originates in a study of T-cell reconstitution after alpha-beta-depleted transplantation in children. The CDR3 extends over 13 amino acids. V shed 6 bases, J shed 4 bases, and the junction held 2 bases outside the gene matches. In germline, CDR1 is LGHNA, CDR2 YNFKEQ. It was with unique molecular identifiers that the TCRbeta library was prepared. One entry per CDR3 protein results from TCRdb running MiXCR on the PCR reads. The sample contains 300,000 to 350,000 distinct CDR3 sequences, around 16% of which appear only once. Findings and limits, study-wide: The authors attributed T-cell counts and diversity one year after transplant mostly to newly produced T cells.

The starting material was PBMCs, mostly from graft donor cells, obtained 360 days after TCRalphabeta/CD19-depleted stem cell transplant. The V gene is TRBV4-2, the J gene TRBJ2-1, with 8 bases lining up with TRBD1. This clonotype originated in a male patient under 10 years old who had a stem cell transplant for acute lymphoblastic leukemia, so the T cells may come from the graft donor. The CDR3 region is CASRDRVYNEQFF. The DNA of the CDR3 is TGTGCCAGCAGGGACAGGGTATACAATGAGCAGTTCTTC.